This T cell receptor beta chain was obtained from a study of blood T cell repertoires in COVID-19 (TCRdb year 2020). In the study overall: The collaborator samples originated in the United States, Italy and Spain and spanned the acute and convalescent phases of COVID-19. Nearly every sample came with metadata listing a de-identified subject ID, COVID-19 status, age in years and sex. Subjects who had been exposed to COVID-19, were actively infected with it, or had recovered from it provided the deeply sampled blood TCRbeta repertoires that made up the dataset. Samples came from the ongoing ImmuneRACE study (first 160 participants) plus 1,254 subjects from 6 global collaborators. The prospective study material was composed of cDNA or gDNA derived from T cells, B-cell-depleted T cells, or PBMCs. Where available, HLA class I and class II types were obtained from metadata supplied by the sample provider rather than from assay-based typing. A freely available public database, intended as a resource for researchers studying the immune response to SARS-CoV-2, is where the repertoires were released. General conclusions and limits of the study: The amount of clinical and demographic metadata varied by source and participant and was provided uncurated.

The immunoSEQ Assay, a bias-controlled multiplex PCR, was used to amplify TCRbeta CDR3 regions from genomic DNA. The authors' analysis ran thus. The number of nucleated cells in each sample was estimated by amplification of reference gene primers within the assay. To quantify the absolute abundance of each unique TCRbeta CDR3 rearrangement, sequence reads were collapsed and filtered. Productive Simpson clonality was computed per sample as the square root of Simpson's diversity index over productive rearrangements. Sourced from immuneACCESS, this table was stored by TCRdb with only in-frame sequences that have V and J called. A share of the clones is absent; for the studies checked, an unresolved V gene accounts for under half, and the remainder has no known explanation. D and trimming were read from the DNA, whereas the V and J calls and clone size are those reported in that table. This sample holds 230,000 or so clones; about 87% were observed only once. 2.6% of the sample is held by the ten biggest clonotypes.

In the prospective study, participants were roughly 18 to 89 years old, resided in about two dozen geographic areas of the United States, and were enrolled through a virtual design. Cohort assignment in the prospective study relied on participant-reported clinical history from a screening survey and a study questionnaire. Recovered participants in ImmuneRACE Cohort 3 were defined by two consecutive negative NP/OP PCR tests, clearance by a healthcare professional, or resolution of symptoms. Mobile phlebotomists in the prospective study collected whole blood, serum and a nasopharyngeal or oropharyngeal swab from every participant. Over a roughly 2-month period, participants in the prospective study had the option of providing additional blood draws and questionnaires. Before DNA extraction, prospective study blood samples were shipped either frozen or at room temperature. This clone was recorded a few times. The antigen this receptor binds is unknown. Per-base quality was not reported, and no clone a single base away is much larger than it.

The sample taken for sequencing was PBMCs or T cells enriched from blood (not recorded which). The receptor comes from a woman aged 25 to 39 who had recovered from COVID-19.

DNA sequence: TGTGCCACCAGCAACGGGGACTCTGGAAACACCATATATTTT. This encodes CATSNGDSGNTIYF. Recombination connected TRBV15 to TRBJ1-3, with no confident D gene call. CDR1 and CDR2 were assigned from the germline V gene (reference sequence) as LNHNV and YYDKDF. V is reduced by 4 bases and J by 0 bases, leaving a spacing of 7 bases between them. From the cysteine up to the phenylalanine, the CDR3 has a length of 14 residues. The retained sequence is limited to the CDR3, 42 bases, with the frame set at the first base.